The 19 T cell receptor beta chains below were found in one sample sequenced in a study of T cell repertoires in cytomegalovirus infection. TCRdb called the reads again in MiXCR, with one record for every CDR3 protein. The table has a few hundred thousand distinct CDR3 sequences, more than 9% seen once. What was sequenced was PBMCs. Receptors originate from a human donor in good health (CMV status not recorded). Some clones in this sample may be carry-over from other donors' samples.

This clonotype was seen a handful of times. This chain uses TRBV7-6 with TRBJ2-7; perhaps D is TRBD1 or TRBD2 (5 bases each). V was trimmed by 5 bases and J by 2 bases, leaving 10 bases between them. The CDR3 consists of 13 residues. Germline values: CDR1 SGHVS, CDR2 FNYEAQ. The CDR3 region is CASSGGRTYEQYF. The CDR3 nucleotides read TGTGCCAGCAGCGGGGGACGGACCTACGAGCAGTACTTC.

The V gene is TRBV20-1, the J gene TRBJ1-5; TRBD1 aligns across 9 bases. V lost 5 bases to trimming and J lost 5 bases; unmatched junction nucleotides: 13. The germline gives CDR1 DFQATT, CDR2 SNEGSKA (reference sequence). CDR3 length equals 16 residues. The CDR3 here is CSAGFTGQGKHQPQHF. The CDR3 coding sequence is TGCAGTGCTGGATTCACGGGACAGGGAAAACATCAGCCCCAGCATTTT.

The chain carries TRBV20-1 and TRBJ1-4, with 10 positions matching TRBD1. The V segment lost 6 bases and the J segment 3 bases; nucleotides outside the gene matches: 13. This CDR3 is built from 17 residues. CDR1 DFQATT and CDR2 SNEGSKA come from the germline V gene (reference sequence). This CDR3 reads CSAVKVGQGDPNEKLFF. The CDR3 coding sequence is TGCAGTGCGGTCAAAGTTGGACAGGGGGACCCTAATGAAAAACTGTTTTTT.

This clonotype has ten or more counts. CDR3 region: CASSPDSGTARGELFF. CDR3 bases: TGTGCCAGCAGTCCCGATAGCGGGACGGCCAGAGGGGAGCTGTTTTTT. This chain links TRBV12-3 or TRBV12-4 with TRBJ2-2, with 8 positions matching TRBD2. The CDR3 spans 16 residues. J was trimmed by 8 bases and V by 5 bases; bases with no gene match: 13.

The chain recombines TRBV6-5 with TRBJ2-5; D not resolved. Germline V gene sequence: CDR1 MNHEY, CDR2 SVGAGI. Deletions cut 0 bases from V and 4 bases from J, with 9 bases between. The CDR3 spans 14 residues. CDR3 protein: CASSYSFSTETQYF. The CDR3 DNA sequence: TGTGCCAGCAGTTACTCGTTTAGTACAGAGACCCAGTACTTC.

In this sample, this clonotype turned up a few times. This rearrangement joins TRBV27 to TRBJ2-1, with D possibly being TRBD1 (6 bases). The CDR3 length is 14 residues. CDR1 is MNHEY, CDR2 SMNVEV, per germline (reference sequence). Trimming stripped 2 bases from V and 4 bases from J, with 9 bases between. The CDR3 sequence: CASSLIGGYNEQFF. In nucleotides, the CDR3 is TGTGCCAGCAGTTTAATAGGGGGATACAATGAGCAGTTCTTC.

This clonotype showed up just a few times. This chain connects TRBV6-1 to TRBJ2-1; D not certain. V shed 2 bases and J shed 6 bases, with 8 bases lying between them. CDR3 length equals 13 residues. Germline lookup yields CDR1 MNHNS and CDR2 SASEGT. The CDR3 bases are TGTGCCAGCAGTGAATTAGCCATCAATGAGCAGTTCTTC. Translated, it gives CASSELAINEQFF.

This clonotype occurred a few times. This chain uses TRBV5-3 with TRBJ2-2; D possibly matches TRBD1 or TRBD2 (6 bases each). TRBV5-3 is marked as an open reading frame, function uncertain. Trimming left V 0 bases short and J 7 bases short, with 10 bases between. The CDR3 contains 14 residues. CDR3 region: CARSLDREDGELFF. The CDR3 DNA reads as TGTGCCAGAAGCTTGGACAGGGAGGACGGGGAGCTGTTTTTT.

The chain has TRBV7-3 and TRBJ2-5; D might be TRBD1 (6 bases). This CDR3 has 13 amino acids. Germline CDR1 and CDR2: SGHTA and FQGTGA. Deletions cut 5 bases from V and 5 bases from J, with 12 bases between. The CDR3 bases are TGTGCCAGCAGCCCCCAGGGGAGCGAGACCCAGTACTTC. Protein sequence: CASSPQGSETQYF.

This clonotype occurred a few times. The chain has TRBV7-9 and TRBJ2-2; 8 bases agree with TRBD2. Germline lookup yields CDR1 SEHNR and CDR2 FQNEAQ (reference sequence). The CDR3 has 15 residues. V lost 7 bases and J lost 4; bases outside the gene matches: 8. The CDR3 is CASTPRGGATGELFF. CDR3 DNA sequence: TGTGCCAGCACCCCCCGGGGGGGCGCCACCGGGGAGCTGTTTTTT.

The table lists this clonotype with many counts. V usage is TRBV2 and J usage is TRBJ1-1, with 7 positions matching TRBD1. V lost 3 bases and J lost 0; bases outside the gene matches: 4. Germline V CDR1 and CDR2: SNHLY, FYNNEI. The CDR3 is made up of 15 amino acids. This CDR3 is CASSDAGGLNTEAFF. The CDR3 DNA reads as TGTGCCAGCAGTGACGCAGGGGGATTGAACACTGAAGCTTTCTTT.

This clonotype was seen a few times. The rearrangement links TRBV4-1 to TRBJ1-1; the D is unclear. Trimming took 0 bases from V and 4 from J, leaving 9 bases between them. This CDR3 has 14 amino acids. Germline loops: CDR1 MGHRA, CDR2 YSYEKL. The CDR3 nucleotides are TGCGCCAGCAGCCAAGACCCGCTGGCCACTGAAGCTTTCTTT. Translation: CASSQDPLATEAFF.

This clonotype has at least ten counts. CDR3 sequence: CASSADVQSSYNSPLHF. Here the CDR3 DNA reads TGTGCCAGCAGCGCAGATGTACAGAGCTCCTATAATTCACCCCTCCACTTT. The gene calls are TRBV7-2 and TRBJ1-6; D is ambiguous. This CDR3 comprises 17 residues. Per the germline V gene, CDR1 is SGHTA and CDR2 is FQGNSA. Trimming left V 5 bases short and J 0 bases short, with 14 bases between.

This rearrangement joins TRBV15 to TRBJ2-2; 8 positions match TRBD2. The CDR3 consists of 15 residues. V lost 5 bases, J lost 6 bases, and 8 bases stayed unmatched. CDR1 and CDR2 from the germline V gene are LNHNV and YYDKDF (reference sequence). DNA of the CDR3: TGTGCCACCAGCCGGGGGGGCGGGATCGCCGGGGAGCTGTTTTTT. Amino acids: CATSRGGGIAGELFF.

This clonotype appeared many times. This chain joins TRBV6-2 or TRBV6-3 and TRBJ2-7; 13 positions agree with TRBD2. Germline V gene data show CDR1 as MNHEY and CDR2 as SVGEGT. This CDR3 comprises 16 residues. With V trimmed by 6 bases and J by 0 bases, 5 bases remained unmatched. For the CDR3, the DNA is TGTGCCAGCAGCCTGACTAGCGGGAGGAGCTCCTACGAGCAGTACTTC. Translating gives CASSLTSGRSSYEQYF.

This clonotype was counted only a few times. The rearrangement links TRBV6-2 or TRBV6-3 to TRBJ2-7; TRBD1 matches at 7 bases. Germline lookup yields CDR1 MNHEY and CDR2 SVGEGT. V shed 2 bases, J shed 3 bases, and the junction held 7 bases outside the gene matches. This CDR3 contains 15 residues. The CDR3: CASSYGQGVNYEQYF. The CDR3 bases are TGTGCCAGCAGTTACGGGCAGGGGGTGAACTACGAGCAGTACTTC.

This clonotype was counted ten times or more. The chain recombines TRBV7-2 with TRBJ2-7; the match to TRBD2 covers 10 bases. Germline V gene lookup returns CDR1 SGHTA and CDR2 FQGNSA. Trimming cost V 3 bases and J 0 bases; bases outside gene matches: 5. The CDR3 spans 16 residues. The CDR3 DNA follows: TGTGCCAGCAGCTTGCGGGCTAGCGGGAGCTCCTACGAGCAGTACTTC. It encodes CASSLRASGSSYEQYF.

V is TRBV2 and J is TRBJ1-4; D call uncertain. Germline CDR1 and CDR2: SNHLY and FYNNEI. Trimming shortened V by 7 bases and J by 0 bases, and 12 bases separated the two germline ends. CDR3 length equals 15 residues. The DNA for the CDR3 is TGTGCCAGCAAAAGGGCCCTCGCAACTAATGAAAAACTGTTTTTT. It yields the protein CASKRALATNEKLFF.

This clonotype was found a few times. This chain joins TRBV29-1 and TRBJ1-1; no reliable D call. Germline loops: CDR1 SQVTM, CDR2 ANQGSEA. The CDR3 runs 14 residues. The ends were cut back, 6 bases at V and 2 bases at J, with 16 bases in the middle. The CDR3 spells CSVASNVKNTEAFF. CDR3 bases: TGCAGCGTCGCCTCCAATGTAAAAAACACTGAAGCTTTCTTT.